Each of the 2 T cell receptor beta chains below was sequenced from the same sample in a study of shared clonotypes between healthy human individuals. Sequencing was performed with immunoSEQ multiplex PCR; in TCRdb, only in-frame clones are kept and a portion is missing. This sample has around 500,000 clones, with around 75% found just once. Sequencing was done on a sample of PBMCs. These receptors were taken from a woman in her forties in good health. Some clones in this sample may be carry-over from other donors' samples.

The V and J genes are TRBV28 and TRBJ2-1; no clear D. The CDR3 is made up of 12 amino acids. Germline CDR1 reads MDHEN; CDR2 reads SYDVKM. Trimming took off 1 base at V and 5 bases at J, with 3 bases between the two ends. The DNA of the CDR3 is TGTGCCAGCAGTTTATCTGACAATGAGCAGTTCTTC. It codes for CASSLSDNEQFF.

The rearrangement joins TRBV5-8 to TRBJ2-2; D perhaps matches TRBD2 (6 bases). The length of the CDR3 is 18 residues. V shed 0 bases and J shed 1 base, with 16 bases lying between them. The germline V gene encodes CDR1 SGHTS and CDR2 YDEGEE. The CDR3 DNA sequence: TGTGCCAGCAGCTTGGCCCCCCGGAGGGCCGGGAACACCGGGGAGCTGTTTTTT. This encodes CASSLAPRRAGNTGELFF.